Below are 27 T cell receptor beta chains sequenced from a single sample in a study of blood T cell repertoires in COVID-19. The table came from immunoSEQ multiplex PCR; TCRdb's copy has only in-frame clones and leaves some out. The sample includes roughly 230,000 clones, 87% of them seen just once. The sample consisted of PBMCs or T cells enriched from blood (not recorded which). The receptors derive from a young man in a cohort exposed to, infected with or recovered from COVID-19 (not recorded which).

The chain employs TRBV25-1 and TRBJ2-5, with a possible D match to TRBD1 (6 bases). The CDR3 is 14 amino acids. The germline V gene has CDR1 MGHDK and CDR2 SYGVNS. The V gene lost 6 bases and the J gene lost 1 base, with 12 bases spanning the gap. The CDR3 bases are TGTGCCAGCAGCGGCAGGGGCAGCCAAGAGACCCAGTACTTC. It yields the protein CASSGRGSQETQYF.

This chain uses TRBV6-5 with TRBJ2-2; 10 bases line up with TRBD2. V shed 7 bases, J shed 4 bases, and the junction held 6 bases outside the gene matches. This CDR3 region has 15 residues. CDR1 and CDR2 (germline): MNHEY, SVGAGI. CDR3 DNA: TGTGCCAGCAAGGTAGGACTAGCGGCCACCGGGGAGCTGTTTTTT. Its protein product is CASKVGLAATGELFF.

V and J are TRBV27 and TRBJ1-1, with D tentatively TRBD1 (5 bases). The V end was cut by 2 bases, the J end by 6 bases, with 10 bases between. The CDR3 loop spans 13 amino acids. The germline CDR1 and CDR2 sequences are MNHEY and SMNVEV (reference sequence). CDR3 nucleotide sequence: TGTGCCAGCAGTTTACAGGGCCAGTCTGAAGCTTTCTTT. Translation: CASSLQGQSEAFF.

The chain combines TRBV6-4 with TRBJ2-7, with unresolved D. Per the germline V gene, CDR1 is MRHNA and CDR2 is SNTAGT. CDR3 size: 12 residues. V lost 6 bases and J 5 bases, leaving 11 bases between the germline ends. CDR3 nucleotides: TGTGCCAGCAGGAAGGCGAGGAACGAGCAGTACTTC. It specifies CASRKARNEQYF.

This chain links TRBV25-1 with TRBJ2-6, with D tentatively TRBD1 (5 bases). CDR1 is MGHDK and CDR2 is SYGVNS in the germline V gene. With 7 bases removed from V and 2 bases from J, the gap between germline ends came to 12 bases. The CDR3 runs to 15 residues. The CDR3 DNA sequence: TGTGCCAGCACCCTTGGCAGGGCTGGGGCCAACGTCCTGACTTTC. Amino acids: CASTLGRAGANVLTF.

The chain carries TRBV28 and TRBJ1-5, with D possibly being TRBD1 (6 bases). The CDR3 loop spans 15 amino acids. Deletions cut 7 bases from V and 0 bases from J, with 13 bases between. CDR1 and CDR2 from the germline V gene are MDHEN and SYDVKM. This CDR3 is CASKQDSYSNQPQHF. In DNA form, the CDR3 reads TGTGCCAGCAAACAGGACAGTTATAGCAATCAGCCCCAGCATTTT.

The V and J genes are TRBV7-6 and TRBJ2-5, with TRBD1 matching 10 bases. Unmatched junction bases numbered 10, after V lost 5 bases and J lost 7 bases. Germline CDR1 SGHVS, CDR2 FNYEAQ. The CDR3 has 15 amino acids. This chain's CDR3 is CASSPGWDRGPTQYF. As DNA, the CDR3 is TGTGCCAGCAGCCCCGGTTGGGACAGGGGCCCGACCCAGTACTTC. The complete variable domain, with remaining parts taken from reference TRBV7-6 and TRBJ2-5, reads GAGVSQSPRYKVTKRGQDVALRCDPISGHVSLYWYRQALGQGPEFLTYFNYEAQQDKSGLPNDRFSAERPEGSISTLTIQRTEQRDSAMYRCASSPGWDRGPTQYFGPGTRLLVL.

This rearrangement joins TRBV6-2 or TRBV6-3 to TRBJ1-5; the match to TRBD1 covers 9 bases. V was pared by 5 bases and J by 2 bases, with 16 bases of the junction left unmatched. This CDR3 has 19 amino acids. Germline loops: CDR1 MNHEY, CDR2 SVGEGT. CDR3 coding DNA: TGTGCCAGCAGTACCACCAGGGGACAGGGCGCGACGGGCAATCAGCCCCAGCATTTT. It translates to CASSTTRGQGATGNQPQHF.

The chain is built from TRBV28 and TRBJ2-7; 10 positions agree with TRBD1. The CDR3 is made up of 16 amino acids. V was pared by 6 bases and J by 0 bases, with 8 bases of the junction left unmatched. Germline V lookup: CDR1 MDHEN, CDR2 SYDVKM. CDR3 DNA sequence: TGTGCCAGCAGGATGACAGGGGGCTTTCTCTCCTACGAGCAGTACTTC. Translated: CASRMTGGFLSYEQYF. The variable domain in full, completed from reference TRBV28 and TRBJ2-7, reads DVKVTQSSRYLVKRTGEKVFLECVQDMDHENMFWYRQDPGLGLRLIYFSYDVKMKEKGDIPEGYSVSREKKERFSLILESASTNQTSMYLCASRMTGGFLSYEQYFGPGTRLTVT.

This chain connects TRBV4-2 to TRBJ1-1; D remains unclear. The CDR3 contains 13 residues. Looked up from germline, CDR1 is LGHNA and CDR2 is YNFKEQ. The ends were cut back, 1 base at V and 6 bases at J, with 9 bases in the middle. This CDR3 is CASSQAGIPEAFF. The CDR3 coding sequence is TGTGCCAGCAGCCAAGCGGGGATCCCTGAAGCTTTCTTT.

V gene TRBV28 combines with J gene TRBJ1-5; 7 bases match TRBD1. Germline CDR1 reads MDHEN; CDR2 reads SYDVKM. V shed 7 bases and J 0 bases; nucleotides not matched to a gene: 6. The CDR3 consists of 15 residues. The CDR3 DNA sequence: TGTGCCAGCACCGGGACAGCATATAGCAATCAGCCCCAGCATTTT. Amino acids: CASTGTAYSNQPQHF.

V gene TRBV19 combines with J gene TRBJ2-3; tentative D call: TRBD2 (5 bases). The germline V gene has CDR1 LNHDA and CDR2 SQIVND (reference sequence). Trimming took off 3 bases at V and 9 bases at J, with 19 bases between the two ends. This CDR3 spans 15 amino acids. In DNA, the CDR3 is TGTGCCAGTAGTATCGGCCTCGGCCAGCGGAGGACGCAGTATTTT. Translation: CASSIGLGQRRTQYF. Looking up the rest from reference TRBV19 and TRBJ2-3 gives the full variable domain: DGGITQSPKYLFRKEGQNVTLSCEQNLNHDAMYWYRQDPGQGLRLIYYSQIVNDFQKGDIAEGYSVSREKKESFPLTVTSAQKNPTAFYLCASSIGLGQRRTQYFGPGTRLTVL.

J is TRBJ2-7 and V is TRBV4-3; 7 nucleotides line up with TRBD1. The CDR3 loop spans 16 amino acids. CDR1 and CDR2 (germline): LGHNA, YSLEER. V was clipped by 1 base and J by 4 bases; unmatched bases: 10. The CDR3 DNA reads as TGCGCCAGCAGCCAAGCGGTTGGGACAGAACCTTACGAGCAGTACTTC. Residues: CASSQAVGTEPYEQYF.

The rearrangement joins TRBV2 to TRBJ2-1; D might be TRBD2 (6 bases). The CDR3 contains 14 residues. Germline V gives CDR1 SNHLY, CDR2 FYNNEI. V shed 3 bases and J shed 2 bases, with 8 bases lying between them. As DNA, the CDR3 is TGTGCCAGCAGTGAGCGCGGGGCCTACAATGAGCAGTTCTTC. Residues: CASSERGAYNEQFF.

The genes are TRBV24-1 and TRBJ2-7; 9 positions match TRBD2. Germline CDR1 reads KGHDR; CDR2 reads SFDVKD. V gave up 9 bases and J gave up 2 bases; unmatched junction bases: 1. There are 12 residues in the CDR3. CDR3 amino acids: CATSSGAYEQYF. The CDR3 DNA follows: TGTGCCACCTCTAGCGGGGCCTACGAGCAGTACTTC.

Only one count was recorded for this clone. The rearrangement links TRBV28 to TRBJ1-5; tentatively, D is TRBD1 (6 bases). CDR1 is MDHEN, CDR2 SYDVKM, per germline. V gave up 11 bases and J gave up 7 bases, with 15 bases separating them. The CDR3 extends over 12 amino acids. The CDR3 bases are TGTGCCGGGGGGCCGGGGGGGCAGCCCCAGCATTTT. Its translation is CAGGPGGQPQHF.

The CDR3 region is CASSLTGPQTQYF. The CDR3 coding sequence is TGTGCCAGCAGCTTAACAGGGCCGCAGACCCAGTACTTC. The chain couples TRBV5-4 to TRBJ2-5, with D possibly matching TRBD1 (6 bases). Trimming cost V 2 bases and J 6 bases, with 11 bases left between them. The CDR3 has 13 residues. CDR1 is SGHNT, CDR2 YYREEE, per germline (reference sequence).

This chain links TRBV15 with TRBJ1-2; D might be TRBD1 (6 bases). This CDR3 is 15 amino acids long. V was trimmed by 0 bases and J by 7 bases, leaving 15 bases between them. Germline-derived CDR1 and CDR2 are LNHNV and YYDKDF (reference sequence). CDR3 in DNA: TGTGCCACCAGCAGAGATTGGGGGGGGCGCGTTGGCTACACCTTC. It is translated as CATSRDWGGRVGYTF. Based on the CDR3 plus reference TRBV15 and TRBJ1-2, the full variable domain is DAMVIQNPRYQVTQFGKPVTLSCSQTLNHNVMYWYQQKSSQAPKLLFHYYDKDFNNEADTPDNFQSRRPNTSFCFLDIRSPGLGDTAMYLCATSRDWGGRVGYTFGSGTRLTVV.

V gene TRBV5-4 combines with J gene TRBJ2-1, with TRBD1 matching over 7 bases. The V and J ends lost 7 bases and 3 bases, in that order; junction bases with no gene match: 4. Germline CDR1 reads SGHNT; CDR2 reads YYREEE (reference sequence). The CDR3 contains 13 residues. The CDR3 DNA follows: TGTGCCAGCGGACAGGCGGACTACAATGAGCAGTTCTTC. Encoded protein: CASGQADYNEQFF.

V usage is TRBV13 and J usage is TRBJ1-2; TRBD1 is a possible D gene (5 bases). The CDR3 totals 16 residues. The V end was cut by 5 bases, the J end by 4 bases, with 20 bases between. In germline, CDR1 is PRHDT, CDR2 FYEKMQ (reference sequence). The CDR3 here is CASSAGSFNGGYGYTF. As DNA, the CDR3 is TGTGCCAGCAGCGCCGGGTCCTTTAACGGGGGCTATGGCTACACCTTC.

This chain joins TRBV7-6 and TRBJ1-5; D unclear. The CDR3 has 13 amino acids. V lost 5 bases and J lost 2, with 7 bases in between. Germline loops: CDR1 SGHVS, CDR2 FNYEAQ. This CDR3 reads CASSPRGNQPQHF. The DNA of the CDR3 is TGTGCCAGCAGCCCGCGGGGCAATCAGCCCCAGCATTTT.

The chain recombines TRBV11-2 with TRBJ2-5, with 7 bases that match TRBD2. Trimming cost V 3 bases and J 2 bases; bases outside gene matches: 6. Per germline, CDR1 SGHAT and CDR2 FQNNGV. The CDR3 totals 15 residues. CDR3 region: CASSFTTSAQETQYF. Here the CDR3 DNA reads TGTGCCAGCAGCTTCACAACTAGCGCTCAAGAGACCCAGTACTTC.

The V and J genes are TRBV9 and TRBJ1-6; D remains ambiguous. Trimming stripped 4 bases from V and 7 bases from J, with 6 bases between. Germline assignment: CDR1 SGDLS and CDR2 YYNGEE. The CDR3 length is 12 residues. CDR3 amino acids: CASSPANSPLHF. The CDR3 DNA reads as TGTGCCAGCAGCCCCGCGAATTCACCCCTCCACTTT.

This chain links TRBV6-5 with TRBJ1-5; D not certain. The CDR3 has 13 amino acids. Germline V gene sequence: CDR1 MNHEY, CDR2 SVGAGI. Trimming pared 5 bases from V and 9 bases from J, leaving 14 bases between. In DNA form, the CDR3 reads TGTGCCAGCAGTCCCACAACCACGGGGCCCCAGCATTTT. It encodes CASSPTTTGPQHF.

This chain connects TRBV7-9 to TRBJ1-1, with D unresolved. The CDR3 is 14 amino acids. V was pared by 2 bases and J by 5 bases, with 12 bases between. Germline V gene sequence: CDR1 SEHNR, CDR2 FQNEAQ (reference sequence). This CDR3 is CASSLTTSGTEAFF. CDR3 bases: TGTGCCAGCAGCTTAACAACATCGGGGACTGAAGCTTTCTTT.

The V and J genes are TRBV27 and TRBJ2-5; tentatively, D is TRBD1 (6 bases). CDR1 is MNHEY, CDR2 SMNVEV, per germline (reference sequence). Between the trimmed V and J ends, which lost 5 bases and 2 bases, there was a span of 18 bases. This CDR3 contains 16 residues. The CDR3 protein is CASSLSGAHGQETQYF. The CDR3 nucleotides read TGTGCCAGCAGTCTGTCAGGGGCCCATGGACAAGAGACCCAGTACTTC.

The CDR3 is CASSLLREGSYEQYF. The CDR3 nucleotides are TGTGCCAGCAGTTTGCTGCGGGAGGGCTCCTACGAGCAGTACTTC. The V gene is TRBV28, the J gene TRBJ2-7; 9 bases match TRBD2. V shed 3 bases and J 0 bases; nucleotides not matched to a gene: 3. The CDR3 consists of 15 residues. Germline CDR1 and CDR2: MDHEN and SYDVKM.